A single sample is the source of the 12 T cell receptor beta chains below, sequenced in a study of shared clonotypes between healthy human individuals (dated by TCRdb to between 2020 and 2021). Libraries were constructed by the immunoSEQ multiplex PCR assay. In its TCRdb copy, this immuneACCESS table keeps in-frame sequences only and misses some clones. Where compared with another copy, unresolved V genes explain less than half of these, and the others have no known cause. The sample data list 170,000 or so clones, and about 66% of these were observed just once. About 10% of the sample comes from the top ten. The sequenced sample consisted of memory CD4+ T cells sorted from blood. The cell subset or site label here, explained by the study, means: CD45RA-negative fraction. These receptors came from a man younger than 40 in good health.

This sequence joins TRBV7-3 and TRBJ2-7; D perhaps matches TRBD2 (5 bases). Trimming left V 6 bases short and J 4 bases short, with 19 bases between. The CDR3 has 15 residues. Germline loops: CDR1 SGHTA, CDR2 FQGTGA. The CDR3 reads CASSEGQVGIYEQYF. Here the CDR3 DNA reads TGTGCCAGCAGTGAGGGCCAAGTGGGGATTTACGAGCAGTACTTC.

This clone appeared a few times. The chain's CDR3 is CASSAGLAGAGELFF. CDR3 in DNA: TGTGCCAGTAGTGCAGGACTAGCGGGAGCCGGGGAGCTGTTTTTT. This sequence joins TRBV19 and TRBJ2-2; 13 bases match TRBD2. Per germline, CDR1 LNHDA and CDR2 SQIVND (reference sequence). The J segment lost 6 bases and the V segment lost 5 bases, leaving 3 bases of the junction unmatched. The CDR3 totals 15 residues.

Regarding this clone: Different DNA sequences within this sample yield the same CDR3. This sequence joins TRBV18 and TRBJ2-7; 9 bases line up with TRBD1. The CDR3 has 14 residues. Germline trimming cut 6 bases from V and 1 base from J; bases unmatched to any gene: 4. The germline CDR1 and CDR2 sequences are KGHSH and LQKENI. The DNA for the CDR3 is TGTGCCAGCTCGCCCGGGACAGGGTCCTACGAGCAGTACTTC. Translating gives CASSPGTGSYEQYF.

This rearrangement joins TRBV5-1 to TRBJ1-2, with D tentatively TRBD1 (6 bases). CDR3 length equals 13 residues. The V gene's germline CDR1 is SGHRS and CDR2 YFSETQ. The V end was cut by 4 bases, the J end by 6 bases, with 13 bases between. The CDR3 reads CASSGQNRDGYTF. As DNA, the CDR3 is TGCGCCAGCAGCGGACAGAATCGGGATGGCTACACCTTC.

The CDR3: CASSSGAANTGELFF. The CDR3 nucleotides read TGTGCCAGCAGTTCCGGGGCAGCGAACACCGGGGAGCTGTTTTTT. The chain uses TRBV11-3 and TRBJ2-2; D is tentatively TRBD1 or TRBD2 (5 bases each). The CDR3 has 15 amino acids. Germline CDR1 reads SGHNT; CDR2 reads YENEEA. V shed 6 bases and J shed 0 bases, with 11 bases lying between them.

V and J are TRBV9 and TRBJ1-1, with no clear D. Trimming removed 0 bases from V and 4 bases from J, with 10 bases in between. CDR1 and CDR2 (germline): SGDLS, YYNGEE. The CDR3 consists of 14 residues. For the CDR3, the DNA is TGTGCCAGCAGCGTAGACGGGGTCAGCACTGAAGCTTTCTTT. Translating gives CASSVDGVSTEAFF.

The chain recombines TRBV10-3 with TRBJ2-1; no reliable D call. Between the trimmed V and J ends, which lost 10 bases and 1 base, there was a span of 17 bases. Germline lookup yields CDR1 ENHRY and CDR2 SYGVKD. The length of the CDR3 is 15 residues. The DNA for the CDR3 is TGTGCCAGCTTCCCCAGTCCGGAGTCCTACAATGAGCAGTTCTTC. This translates into CASFPSPESYNEQFF.

The chain recombines TRBV7-2 with TRBJ2-7; D possibly corresponds to TRBD2 (6 bases). Germline-derived CDR1 and CDR2 are SGHTA and FQGNSA. The V gene lost 1 base and the J gene lost 6 bases, with 16 bases spanning the gap. The CDR3 is made up of 15 amino acids. The CDR3 sequence: CASSLVGDSLFEQYF. For the CDR3, the DNA is TGTGCCAGCAGCTTAGTCGGGGACTCCCTATTCGAGCAGTACTTC.

The genes are TRBV28 and TRBJ2-7; D possibly corresponds to TRBD2 (6 bases). V dropped 7 bases and J dropped 0 bases, with 13 bases sitting between them. This CDR3 spans 14 amino acids. CDR1 and CDR2 from the germline V gene are MDHEN and SYDVKM. The CDR3 region is CASILSGSSYEQYF. CDR3 in DNA: TGTGCCAGCATCCTTAGCGGTAGCTCCTACGAGCAGTACTTC.

This sequence joins TRBV11-2 and TRBJ2-2; D not resolved. With 6 bases removed from V and 0 bases from J, the gap between germline ends came to 11 bases. The CDR3 has 15 amino acids. CDR1 and CDR2 from the germline V gene are SGHAT and FQNNGV. The CDR3 DNA sequence: TGTGCCAGCAGACTGGTCTGGACGAACACCGGGGAGCTGTTTTTT. Translating gives CASRLVWTNTGELFF.

V is TRBV7-2 and J is TRBJ2-1; D perhaps matches TRBD2 (6 bases). Germline CDR1 SGHTA, CDR2 FQGNSA. V was shortened by 6 bases and J by 1 base, with 16 bases between the two germline ends. This CDR3 is 16 amino acids long. DNA of the CDR3: TGTGCCAGCAGGGGACTGTTGGGGAAGTCCTACAATGAGCAGTTCTTC. Its protein is CASRGLLGKSYNEQFF.

The chain links TRBV7-8 to TRBJ2-3, with 8 bases fitting TRBD2. The CDR3 sequence is 12 residues long. The germline V gene encodes CDR1 SGHVS and CDR2 FQNEAQ. Trimming at V came to 5 bases and at J to 13 bases, leaving 8 bases not matched to a gene. The CDR3 bases are TGTGCCAGCAGCCCCCAGCGGGAGACAAAGTATTTT. The encoded protein is CASSPQRETKYF.